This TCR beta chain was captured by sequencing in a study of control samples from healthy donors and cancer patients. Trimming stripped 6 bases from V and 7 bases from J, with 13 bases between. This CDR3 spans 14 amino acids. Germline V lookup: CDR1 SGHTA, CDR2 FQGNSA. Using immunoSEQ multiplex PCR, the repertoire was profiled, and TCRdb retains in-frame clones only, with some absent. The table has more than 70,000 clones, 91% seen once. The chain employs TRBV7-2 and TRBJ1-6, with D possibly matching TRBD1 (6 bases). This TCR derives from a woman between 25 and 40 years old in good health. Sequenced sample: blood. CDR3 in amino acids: CASSYRAKNSPLHF. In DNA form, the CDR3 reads TGTGCCAGCAGTTACAGGGCGAAGAATTCACCCCTCCACTTT. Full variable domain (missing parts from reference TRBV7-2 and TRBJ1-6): GAGVSQSPSNKVTEKGKDVELRCDPISGHTALYWYRQSLGQGLEFLIYFQGNSAPDKSGLPSDRFSAERTGGSVSTLTIQRTQQEDSAVYLCASSYRAKNSPLHFGNGTRLTVT.